This TCR beta chain is from a study of beta chain features in type 1 diabetes. The CDR3 covers 15 residues. Germline values: CDR1 SEHNR, CDR2 FQNEAQ (reference sequence). Germline trimming cut 3 bases from V and 3 bases from J; bases unmatched to any gene: 6. About this clone: Its antigen is unidentified.

Of the isolated RNA, all was reverse transcribed, and so the sequenced material was expressed TCRB transcripts. Average reads for naive, central memory and regulatory T cell samples were roughly 3.4 million. Measured with immunoSEQ multiplex PCR; TCRdb has only the in-frame clones, and not every one. The sample records more than 300,000 clones, around 9.7% being singletons. Study-wide findings and caveats: Type 1 diabetes patients had VDJ junctions that carried fewer insertions and more deletions. Patients with Type 1 diabetes showed moderately but significantly shorter TCRB CDR3s in all four CD4+ subsets.

In total, each donor contributed a single heparinised blood draw that averaged around 100 mL. Sorting based on CD45RO/CCR7/CD25/CD127/CD95/CD27 separated CD4+ naive, central memory, regulatory and stem cell-like memory cells. The sample comprised central memory CD4+ T cells from blood. The V call is TRBV7-9, the J call TRBJ1-2; 8 bases fit TRBD1. The sequence was collected from a young man with type 1 diabetes. This chain's CDR3 is CASSFLLTGDYGYTF. In nucleotides, the CDR3 is TGTGCCAGCAGCTTTTTATTGACAGGGGACTATGGCTACACCTTC.